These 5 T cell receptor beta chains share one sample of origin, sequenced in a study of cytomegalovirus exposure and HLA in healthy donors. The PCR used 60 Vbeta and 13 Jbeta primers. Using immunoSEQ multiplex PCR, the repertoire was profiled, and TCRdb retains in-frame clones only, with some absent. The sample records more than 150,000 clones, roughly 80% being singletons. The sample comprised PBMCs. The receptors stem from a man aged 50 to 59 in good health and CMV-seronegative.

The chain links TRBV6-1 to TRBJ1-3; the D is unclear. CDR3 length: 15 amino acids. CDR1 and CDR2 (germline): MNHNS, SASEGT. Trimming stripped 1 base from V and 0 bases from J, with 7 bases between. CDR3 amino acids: CASSEVMSSGNTIYF. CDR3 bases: TGTGCCAGCAGTGAAGTAATGAGCTCTGGAAACACCATATATTTT.

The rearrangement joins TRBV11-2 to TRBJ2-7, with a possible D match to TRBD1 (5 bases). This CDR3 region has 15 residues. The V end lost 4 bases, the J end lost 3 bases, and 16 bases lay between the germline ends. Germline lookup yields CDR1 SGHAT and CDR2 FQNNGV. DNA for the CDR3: TGTGCCAGCAGCTACTATGGTGCTCAGGGCTACGAGCAGTACTTC. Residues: CASSYYGAQGYEQYF. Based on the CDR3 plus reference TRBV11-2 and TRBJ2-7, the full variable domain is EAGVAQSPRYKIIEKRQSVAFWCNPISGHATLYWYQQILGQGPKLLIQFQNNGVVDDSQLPKDRFSAERLKGVDSTLKIQPAKLEDSAVYLCASSYYGAQGYEQYFGPGTRLTVT.

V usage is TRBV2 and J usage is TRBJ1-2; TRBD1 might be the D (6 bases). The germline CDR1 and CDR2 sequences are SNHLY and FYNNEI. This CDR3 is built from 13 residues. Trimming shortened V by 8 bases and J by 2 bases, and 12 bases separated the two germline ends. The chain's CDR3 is CASLIQGNYGYTF. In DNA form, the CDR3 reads TGTGCCAGCTTAATCCAGGGGAACTATGGCTACACCTTC.

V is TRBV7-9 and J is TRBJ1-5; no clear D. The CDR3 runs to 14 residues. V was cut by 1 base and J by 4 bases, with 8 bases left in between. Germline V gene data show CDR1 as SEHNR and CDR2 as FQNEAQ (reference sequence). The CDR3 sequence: CASSLDVPNQPQHF. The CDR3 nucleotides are TGTGCCAGCAGCTTAGATGTTCCGAATCAGCCCCAGCATTTT.

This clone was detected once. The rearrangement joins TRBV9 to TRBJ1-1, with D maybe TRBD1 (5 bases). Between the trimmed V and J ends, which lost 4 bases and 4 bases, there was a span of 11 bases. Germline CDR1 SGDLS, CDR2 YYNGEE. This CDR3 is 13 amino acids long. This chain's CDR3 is CASSQRGVTEAFF. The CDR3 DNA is TGTGCCAGCAGCCAGCGGGGGGTCACTGAAGCTTTCTTT.